This T cell receptor (beta chain) was captured by sequencing in a study of beta chain features in type 1 diabetes. The investigators reverse transcribed all of the isolated RNA, so they sequenced expressed TCRB transcripts. This table comes from immunoSEQ multiplex PCR, and its TCRdb copy is limited to in-frame clones, with some not included. The sample lists about 28,000 clones; around 60% were seen once. There are 11 residues in the CDR3. From germline, CDR1 is DFQATT and CDR2 SNEGSKA (reference sequence). On this clone: Its cognate antigen is unknown.

Isolation of CD4+ naive, central memory, regulatory and stem cell-like memory cells was achieved by sorting via CD45RO/CCR7/CD25/CD127/CD95/CD27. Study results and limitations: Researchers could not determine here whether HLA type influences TCRB rearrangement. Fewer junction insertions and more nucleotide deletions appeared in type 1 diabetes patients. All four CD4+ subsets from Type 1 diabetes patients carried moderately but significantly shorter TCRB CDR3s.

Sequenced input: Tregs from blood. This receptor was obtained from a woman under 40 with type 1 diabetes. V gene TRBV20-1 combines with J gene TRBJ2-3, with a weak D call TRBD2 (6 bases). The CDR3 DNA reads as TGCACTCCTAGCGGCACAGATACGCAGTATTTT. Amino acid sequence: CTPSGTDTQYF.